This T cell receptor (beta chain) was found in a study of cytomegalovirus exposure and HLA in healthy donors. The study ran its PCR with 60 Vbeta and 13 Jbeta primers. Assay used: immunoSEQ multiplex PCR; TCRdb lists only in-frame clones, some missing. The repertoire includes approximately 150,000 clones, roughly 80% of them detected once, and over 10% sits in the top ten. The CDR3 is made up of 13 amino acids. Trimming removed 2 bases at V and 3 bases at J, with 7 bases between. Germline V CDR1 and CDR2: LNHDA, SQIVND (reference sequence). Notes on the study in general: The listing of roughly 160 TCR beta chains classed them as cytomegalovirus-associated. HLA allele associations emerged for around 15,000 TCR beta sequences in a later analysis, at 0.05 false discovery rate.

As for this clone: The target antigen is unknown.

Sequenced sample: PBMCs. The sequence came from a woman between 50 and 59 years old in good health and CMV-seropositive. J is TRBJ1-2 and V is TRBV19; D not resolved. DNA of the CDR3: TGTGCCAGTAGTATACGGAGAGACTATGGCTACACCTTC. It specifies CASSIRRDYGYTF.